One sample yielded the 13 T cell receptor beta chains listed below, sequenced in a study of PD-1 and CTLA-4 blockade in melanoma. Here immunoSEQ multiplex PCR was the method, and the copy in TCRdb shows in-frame clones only, minus some. This table has about 16,000 clones, less than 85% appearing once. Sequencing was performed on CD8+ T cells from peripheral blood, taken from a patient given anti-PD-1 treatment. The source is a human donor with melanoma.

J is TRBJ1-5 and V is TRBV6-5; D remains unclear. The CDR3 is made up of 15 amino acids. The germline gives CDR1 MNHEY, CDR2 SVGAGI. V was clipped by 0 bases and J by 2 bases, with 8 bases between them. CDR3 DNA sequence: TGTGCCAGCAGTTACTCTGGGGAACGCAATCAGCCCCAGCATTTT. Its translation: CASSYSGERNQPQHF.

The rearrangement uses TRBV19 and TRBJ1-1; D gene ambiguous. Trimming removed 1 base from V and 13 bases from J, with 16 bases in between. The CDR3 covers 13 residues. CDR1 is LNHDA and CDR2 is SQIVND in the germline V gene (reference sequence). The CDR3 sequence is CASSIVVRDTNFF. The CDR3 DNA follows: TGTGCCAGTAGTATAGTAGTGAGAGACACCAATTTCTTT.

A few counts support this clone. The chain carries TRBV19 and TRBJ2-7, with 9 bases matching TRBD1. The germline gives CDR1 LNHDA, CDR2 SQIVND (reference sequence). CDR3 length: 14 amino acids. Germline trimming cut 6 bases from V and 3 bases from J; bases unmatched to any gene: 6. The CDR3, as DNA: TGTGCCAGTAGAGTCGGACAGGGGTACTACGAGCAGTACTTC. Encoded protein: CASRVGQGYYEQYF. The variable domain in full, completed from reference TRBV19 and TRBJ2-7, reads DGGITQSPKYLFRKEGQNVTLSCEQNLNHDAMYWYRQDPGQGLRLIYYSQIVNDFQKGDIAEGYSVSREKKESFPLTVTSAQKNPTAFYLCASRVGQGYYEQYFGPGTRLTVT.

Here the CDR3 reads CASSLDRGFSGNTIYF. The CDR3, as DNA: TGTGCCAGCAGCTTGGACAGGGGGTTCTCTGGAAACACCATATATTTT. The chain uses TRBV11-3 and TRBJ1-3, with 10 bases identical to TRBD1. Germline CDR1 is SGHNT and CDR2 is YENEEA. The CDR3 is made up of 16 amino acids. V lost 3 bases to trimming and J lost 0 bases; unmatched junction nucleotides: 2.

This clone has just one count. This chain connects TRBV3-1 (or the pseudogene TRBV3-2) to TRBJ2-3; maybe TRBD2 (6 bases). Trimming left V 4 bases short and J 0 bases short, with 14 bases between. This CDR3 contains 16 residues. Germline CDR1 reads LGHDT; CDR2 reads YNNKEL (reference sequence). The CDR3 loop is CASSPGGDSSTDTQYF. The CDR3 region has the DNA TGTGCCAGCAGCCCTGGCGGGGACTCGAGCACAGATACGCAGTATTTT.

J is TRBJ1-2 and V is TRBV6-5, with D hard to call. The CDR3 spans 13 residues. Per germline, CDR1 MNHEY and CDR2 SVGAGI. V was cut by 8 bases and J by 4 bases, with 14 bases left in between. CDR3 protein: CASALSNLYGYTF. In DNA form, the CDR3 reads TGTGCCAGCGCCCTAAGTAACCTCTATGGCTACACCTTC.

The chain employs TRBV5-5 and TRBJ2-3; 9 nucleotides agree with TRBD1. This CDR3 spans 14 amino acids. The ends lost 4 bases at V and 4 bases at J; junction bases unmatched: 4. Germline V gene data show CDR1 as SGHKS and CDR2 as YYEKEE (reference sequence). The DNA for the CDR3 is TGTGCCAGCAGCCCTACAGGGGGCGCAGATACGCAGTATTTT. Amino acids: CASSPTGGADTQYF.

This clone occurred once. This chain connects TRBV12-3 or TRBV12-4 to TRBJ1-5; the D gene is possibly TRBD1 (5 bases). This CDR3 spans 13 amino acids. V was trimmed by 8 bases and J by 6 bases, leaving 14 bases between them. DNA for the CDR3: TGTGCCAGCCGTGGGGGGTTCACTCAGCCCCAGCATTTT. It translates to CASRGGFTQPQHF.

The chain employs TRBV10-3 and TRBJ2-7; either TRBD1 or TRBD2 may supply D (5 bases each). Germline V lookup: CDR1 ENHRY, CDR2 SYGVKD. V was pared by 3 bases and J by 0 bases, with 15 bases between. The CDR3 runs 16 residues. CDR3 loop: CAISDSRGVSSYEQYF. As DNA, the CDR3 is TGTGCCATCAGTGATAGTAGAGGGGTTAGCTCCTACGAGCAGTACTTC.

V usage is TRBV7-2 and J usage is TRBJ1-1; weak D call: TRBD1 (6 bases). V lost 0 bases and J lost 0, with 8 bases in between. The germline gives CDR1 SGHTA, CDR2 FQGNSA. CDR3 length equals 15 residues. The CDR3 DNA reads TGTGCCAGCAGCTTAGCGGGGGGGCTGAACACTGAAGCTTTCTTT. Translation gives CASSLAGGLNTEAFF.

This rearrangement joins TRBV4-1 to TRBJ1-1; D is undetermined. The CDR3 contains 13 residues. Germline V lookup: CDR1 MGHRA, CDR2 YSYEKL. V shed 2 bases and J shed 4 bases, with 8 bases lying between them. CDR3 sequence: CASSQMDLTEAFF. The CDR3 coding sequence is TGCGCCAGCAGCCAAATGGACCTCACTGAAGCTTTCTTT.

The chain uses TRBV29-1 and TRBJ1-4; a possible D gene is TRBD1 (5 bases). Germline values: CDR1 SQVTM, CDR2 ANQGSEA. V lost 4 bases to trimming and J lost 8 bases, with 14 bases between them. CDR3 length: 13 amino acids. CDR3 nucleotide sequence: TGCAGCGTTGTACGTGACAGCAAAGAAAAACTGTTTTTT. This translates into CSVVRDSKEKLFF.

By share, this clone counts as medium-sized (0.01 to 0.1%). At the DNA level, this CDR3 is encoded by other sequences in the same sample as well. The chain carries TRBV7-9 and TRBJ2-7; D unclear. The CDR3 is 14 residues long. Germline assignment: CDR1 SEHNR and CDR2 FQNEAQ (reference sequence). V was shortened by 0 bases and J by 6 bases, with 12 bases between the two germline ends. CDR3 protein: CASSLASAFGEQYF. CDR3 DNA: TGTGCCAGCAGCTTAGCTTCAGCCTTTGGCGAGCAGTACTTC.